The 11 T cell receptor beta chains listed next were all sequenced from one sample in a study of blood T cell repertoires in COVID-19. Measured with immunoSEQ multiplex PCR; TCRdb has only the in-frame clones, and not every one. The table shows approximately 150,000 clones, with 82% occurring only once. Sequenced sample: PBMCs or T cells enriched from blood (not recorded which). These receptors originate from a man aged 55-75 years who had recovered from COVID-19.

This clone was recorded a few times. The chain joins TRBV5-6 to TRBJ1-2; TRBD1 might be the D (6 bases). From germline, CDR1 is SGHDT and CDR2 YYEEEE. This CDR3 comprises 16 residues. The germline V and J ends were trimmed by 4 bases and 5 bases, with 21 bases remaining between them. The CDR3 spells CASSLGRSGERYGYTF. The CDR3 DNA reads as TGTGCCAGCAGCCTTGGCCGGTCAGGGGAGAGGTATGGCTACACCTTC.

This clone was detected a few times. V and J are TRBV23-1 and TRBJ1-5; no clear D. TRBV23-1 is identified as an open reading frame with a role that is uncertain. Trimming stripped 2 bases from V and 0 bases from J, with 5 bases between. The CDR3 is 14 amino acids. CDR3 region: CASSQQDSNQPQHF. The DNA for the CDR3 is TGCGCCAGCAGTCAACAGGATAGCAATCAGCCCCAGCATTTT.

This chain uses TRBV14 with TRBJ1-4; unclear D gene. V lost 0 bases, J lost 10 bases, and 12 bases lay in between. This CDR3 has 14 amino acids. Germline CDR1 is SGHDN and CDR2 is FVKESK. The CDR3 DNA reads TGTGCCAGCAGCCAAGACGGGATAATGAGAAAACTGTTTTTT. Translating it yields CASSQDGIMRKLFF.

The chain is built from TRBV5-1 and TRBJ2-7; 7 bases are shared with TRBD2. Trimming cost V 5 bases and J 5 bases; bases outside gene matches: 10. Germline CDR1 SGHRS, CDR2 YFSETQ. The CDR3 sequence is 14 residues long. Here the CDR3 reads CASSPPGLSHEQYF. The CDR3 DNA reads TGCGCCAGCAGTCCCCCGGGACTATCCCACGAGCAGTACTTC.

This clone was recorded only once. The chain joins TRBV29-1 to TRBJ2-5, with TRBD1 matching 7 bases. The germline V gene encodes CDR1 SQVTM and CDR2 ANQGSEA. There are 11 residues in the CDR3. V was clipped by 7 bases and J by 4 bases; unmatched bases: 3. The CDR3 DNA sequence: TGCAGCGGGGACAGTCCAGAGACCCAGTACTTC. Encoded protein: CSGDSPETQYF.

This clone appeared a few times. The rearrangement joins TRBV6-4 to TRBJ1-2; D unresolved. The V gene's germline CDR1 is MRHNA and CDR2 SNTAGT. The V end lost 0 bases, the J end lost 2 bases, and 10 bases lay between the germline ends. The CDR3 spans 15 residues. In nucleotides, the CDR3 is TGTGCCAGCAGTGACTCGAGCGGGTTCAACTATGGCTACACCTTC. Translated, it gives CASSDSSGFNYGYTF.

CDR3 region: CASSLQGYTGELFF. The CDR3 bases are TGTGCCAGCAGCCTTCAGGGGTACACCGGGGAGCTGTTTTTT. J is TRBJ2-2 and V is TRBV5-6, with D possibly TRBD1 on 6 matching bases. This CDR3 comprises 14 residues. Germline values: CDR1 SGHDT, CDR2 YYEEEE. With 4 bases removed from V and 3 bases from J, the gap between germline ends came to 10 bases.

This clone is a singleton in its sample. This chain joins TRBV5-8 and TRBJ2-1, with D possibly matching TRBD1 (6 bases). Trimming took 2 bases from V and 0 from J, leaving 12 bases between them. Germline V gives CDR1 SGHTS, CDR2 YDEGEE. The CDR3 runs 16 residues. CDR3 bases: TGTGCCAGCAGCTTTACAGGGTGGAGCTCCTACAATGAGCAGTTCTTC. Translating gives CASSFTGWSSYNEQFF.

The chain is built from TRBV7-8 and TRBJ1-5, with TRBD1 matching 12 bases. The V gene's germline CDR1 is SGHVS and CDR2 FQNEAQ. The CDR3 runs 17 residues. V gave up 5 bases and J gave up 0 bases; unmatched junction bases: 5. The CDR3 coding sequence is TGTGCCAGCAGCCCGGGACAGGGGGCTTATAGCAATCAGCCCCAGCATTTT. Protein sequence: CASSPGQGAYSNQPQHF.

The CDR3 spells CASSLSSGLYNEQFF. In DNA form, the CDR3 reads TGCGCCAGCAGCTTGTCTAGCGGGCTGTACAATGAGCAGTTCTTC. This rearrangement joins TRBV5-1 to TRBJ2-1; 8 bases line up with TRBD2. J was trimmed by 4 bases and V by 1 base; bases with no gene match: 4. Germline lookup yields CDR1 SGHRS and CDR2 YFSETQ. CDR3 length equals 15 residues.

The CDR3 region has the DNA TGTGCCAGCAGCTTAGCGGGACAGGGCAATATCCACTTT. Protein product: CASSLAGQGNIHF. The chain combines TRBV7-2 with TRBJ1-6; 9 nucleotides line up with TRBD1. Germline CDR1 reads SGHTA; CDR2 reads FQGNSA. This CDR3 contains 13 residues. The J segment lost 17 bases and the V segment lost 0 bases, leaving 5 bases of the junction unmatched.